This T cell receptor (beta chain) was captured by sequencing in a study of STAT3 mutations in large granular lymphocyte leukemia. Study-wide context: Roughly 42% of treated T-LGLL patients showed hematologic response to immunosuppression.

Each sample's TCRbeta library yielded on average around 44,000 productive templates. Some clones are missing from TCRdb's copy, which holds only in-frame ones; the method was immunoSEQ multiplex PCR. The top ten hold 0.43% of the sample, which has tens of thousands of clones, around 80% seen once. Study-wide points: Every T-cell large granular lymphocyte leukemia patient had at least one immunodominant TCR beta clonotype. All newly emerging clones after therapy were STAT3 wild type.

V shed 1 base and J shed 5 bases, with 6 bases lying between them. This CDR3 comprises 13 residues. Germline assignment: CDR1 SEHNR and CDR2 FQNEAQ (reference sequence). In the case of this clone: What it binds is not known.

The sequence derives from a human donor with T large granular lymphocyte leukemia. Some clones in this sample may be carry-over from other donors' samples. Sequences were obtained from PBMCs. The V and J genes are TRBV7-9 and TRBJ2-1, with D possibly matching TRBD1 (5 bases). The CDR3 DNA reads TGTGCCAGCAGCTTAGTCAGGGACAATGAGCAGTTCTTC. Protein: CASSLVRDNEQFF. Looking up the rest from reference TRBV7-9 and TRBJ2-1 gives the full variable domain: DTGVSQNPRHKITKRGQNVTFRCDPISEHNRLYWYRQTLGQGPEFLTYFQNEAQLEKSRLLSDRFSAERPKGSFSTLEIQRTEQGDSAMYLCASSLVRDNEQFFGPGTRLTVL.